These 2 T cell receptor beta chains originate from one sample sequenced in a study of PD-L1 blockade in urothelial cancer. Time point indicated: peripheral blood 6 weeks after treatment start. Using immunoSEQ multiplex PCR, the repertoire was profiled, and TCRdb retains in-frame clones only, with some absent. Of 120,000 or so clones in the sample, 86% are singletons; the top ten hold 2.4%. The sample here was PBMCs, taken around atezolizumab (anti-PD-L1) treatment. Every receptor here comes from a man aged 45-65 years with urothelial cancer.

The chain is built from TRBV2 and TRBJ1-5; 10 bases are shared with TRBD1. The CDR3 covers 13 residues. CDR1 SNHLY and CDR2 FYNNEI come from the germline V gene. The junction had 7 bases not matched to a gene; V was cut back by 8 bases and J by 9 bases. CDR3 DNA: TGTGCCAGCGGAGGGACAGGGGTGGCGCCCCAGCATTTT. It translates to CASGGTGVAPQHF.

To note about this clone: A much larger clone lies one base from this, so it may be a read error. The chain links TRBV5-6 to TRBJ1-2, with 8 nucleotides matching TRBD1. CDR3 length: 13 amino acids. V was pared by 4 bases and J by 4 bases, with 3 bases of the junction left unmatched. Germline V gene sequence: CDR1 SGHDT, CDR2 YYEEEE. CDR3 coding DNA: TGTGCCAGCAGCGCGGACAGGGTCTATGGCTACACCTTC. Protein product: CASSADRVYGYTF. Looking up the rest from reference TRBV5-6 and TRBJ1-2 gives the full variable domain: DAGVTQSPTHLIKTRGQQVTLRCSPKSGHDTVSWYQQALGQGPQFIFQYYEEEERQRGNFPDRFSGHQFPNYSSELNVNALLLGDSALYLCASSADRVYGYTFGSGTRLTVV.